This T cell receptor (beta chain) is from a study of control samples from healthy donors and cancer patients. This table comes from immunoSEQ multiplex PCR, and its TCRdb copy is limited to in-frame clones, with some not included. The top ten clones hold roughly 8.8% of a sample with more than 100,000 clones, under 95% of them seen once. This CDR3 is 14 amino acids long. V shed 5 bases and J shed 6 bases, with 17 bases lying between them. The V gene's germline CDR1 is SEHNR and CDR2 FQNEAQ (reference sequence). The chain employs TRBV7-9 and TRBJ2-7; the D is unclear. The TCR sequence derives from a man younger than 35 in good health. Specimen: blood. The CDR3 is CASSQEPRGFEQYF. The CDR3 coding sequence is TGTGCCAGCAGCCAGGAGCCTCGAGGATTCGAGCAGTACTTC. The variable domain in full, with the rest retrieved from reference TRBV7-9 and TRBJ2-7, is DTGVSQNPRHKITKRGQNVTFRCDPISEHNRLYWYRQTLGQGPEFLTYFQNEAQLEKSRLLSDRFSAERPKGSFSTLEIQRTEQGDSAMYLCASSQEPRGFEQYFGPGTRLTVT.